These 14 T cell receptor beta chains originate from one sample sequenced in a study of T cell changes during pregnancy in multiple sclerosis. Clones were sequenced by immunoSEQ multiplex PCR, and TCRdb holds only the in-frame ones, with some missing. The sample holds roughly 77,000 clones, roughly 89% seen once. The sample was peripheral blood, taken in the second trimester of pregnancy. Source of these receptors: a female donor with multiple sclerosis, enrolled in a pregnancy study.

The chain is built from TRBV27 and TRBJ2-1; 7 nucleotides agree with TRBD1. Per germline, CDR1 MNHEY and CDR2 SMNVEV (reference sequence). The CDR3 is 13 residues long. V dropped 6 bases and J dropped 2; count of bases not matched to a gene: 1. The CDR3 reads CASRTGTYNEQFF. The CDR3 DNA reads TGTGCCAGCAGGACAGGGACCTACAATGAGCAGTTCTTC.

This chain joins TRBV5-1 and TRBJ1-1; the D gene is possibly TRBD1 (6 bases). There are 14 residues in the CDR3. Germline values: CDR1 SGHRS, CDR2 YFSETQ. V was clipped by 2 bases and J by 1 base, with 9 bases between them. The CDR3 region has the DNA TGCGCCAGCAGCTTCACAGGGCCGAACACTGAAGCTTTCTTT. Translating gives CASSFTGPNTEAFF. The full variable domain, with the rest looked up from reference TRBV5-1 and TRBJ1-1, is KAGVTQTPRYLIKTRGQQVTLSCSPISGHRSVSWYQQTPGQGLQFLFEYFSETQRNKGNFPGRFSGRQFSNSRSEMNVSTLELGDSALYLCASSFTGPNTEAFFGQGTRLTVV.

The chain joins TRBV6-5 to TRBJ2-1, with 10 bases aligning to TRBD2. The germline CDR1 and CDR2 sequences are MNHEY and SVGAGI. The junction had 3 bases not matched to a gene; V was cut back by 7 bases and J by 3 bases. The CDR3 consists of 14 residues. The CDR3: CASKGLAVYNEQFF. The CDR3, as DNA: TGTGCCAGCAAAGGACTAGCGGTCTACAATGAGCAGTTCTTC.

This chain uses TRBV10-3 with TRBJ1-2, with TRBD1 matching over 9 bases. The ends lost 9 bases at V and 8 bases at J; junction bases unmatched: 7. Germline V gene data show CDR1 as ENHRY and CDR2 as SYGVKD. The CDR3 contains 12 residues. DNA of the CDR3: TGTGCCATTCACCGGGACAGGGAAGGCTACACCTTC. This gives the protein CAIHRDREGYTF.

The rearrangement uses TRBV6-4 and TRBJ2-1, with TRBD1 as a possible D gene (6 bases). V shed 8 bases and J shed 2 bases, with 10 bases lying between them. Per the germline V gene, CDR1 is MRHNA and CDR2 is SNTAGT. The CDR3 covers 13 residues. CDR3 loop: CASAQGPYNEQFF. The DNA of the CDR3 is TGTGCCAGCGCACAGGGACCCTACAATGAGCAGTTCTTC.

The CDR3 loop reads CASSSGTSGGAVETQYF. CDR3 DNA: TGTGCCAGCAGTTCCGGGACTAGCGGGGGGGCGGTGGAGACCCAGTACTTC. The chain couples TRBV7-3 to TRBJ2-5, with TRBD2 matching 16 bases. This CDR3 has 17 amino acids. The V segment lost 6 bases and the J segment 5 bases; nucleotides outside the gene matches: 9. CDR1 is SGHTA, CDR2 FQGTGA, per germline.

V and J are TRBV28 and TRBJ2-5; 8 bases map to TRBD2. The V segment lost 10 bases and the J segment 5 bases; nucleotides outside the gene matches: 12. The CDR3 runs to 14 residues. Germline-derived CDR1 and CDR2 are MDHEN and SYDVKM. The CDR3 spells CATSGTSRLETQYF. Written as DNA, the CDR3 is TGTGCCACTTCCGGGACTAGTCGGCTGGAGACCCAGTACTTC.

The chain uses TRBV11-2 and TRBJ1-2; possible D gene TRBD1, 6 bases. The CDR3 consists of 15 residues. Between the trimmed V and J ends, which lost 5 bases and 3 bases, there was a span of 16 bases. Germline loops: CDR1 SGHAT, CDR2 FQNNGV. The CDR3 region is CASSTPGQTDYGYTF. The CDR3 DNA is TGTGCCAGCAGCACACCTGGACAGACGGACTATGGCTACACCTTC.

This chain joins TRBV4-2 and TRBJ2-3; possibly TRBD1 for D (5 bases). The CDR3 runs 16 residues. Trimming removed 1 base at V and 6 bases at J, with 17 bases between. In germline, CDR1 is LGHNA, CDR2 YNFKEQ. CDR3 protein: CASSQVVVGAVDTQYF. In DNA form, the CDR3 reads TGTGCCAGCAGCCAAGTGGTCGTAGGGGCAGTCGATACGCAGTATTTT.

The V and J genes are TRBV19 and TRBJ1-3; 7 bases line up with TRBD1. The CDR3 is made up of 15 amino acids. In germline, CDR1 is LNHDA, CDR2 SQIVND (reference sequence). The junction had 13 bases not matched to a gene; V was cut back by 7 bases and J by 7 bases. The CDR3 protein is CASTMTGIGGNTIYF. The CDR3, as DNA: TGTGCCAGTACCATGACAGGGATCGGCGGCAACACCATATATTTT. The full variable domain, its missing parts supplied by reference TRBV19 and TRBJ1-3, is DGGITQSPKYLFRKEGQNVTLSCEQNLNHDAMYWYRQDPGQGLRLIYYSQIVNDFQKGDIAEGYSVSREKKESFPLTVTSAQKNPTAFYLCASTMTGIGGNTIYFGEGSWLTVV.

The chain joins TRBV4-1 to TRBJ1-6, with 8 nucleotides matching TRBD1. The CDR3 runs 16 residues. V was pared by 2 bases and J by 5 bases, with 5 bases of the junction left unmatched. Germline CDR1 MGHRA, CDR2 YSYEKL. CDR3 DNA: TGCGCCAGCAGCCAATTAGGCAGGGGGCATAATTCACCCCTCCACTTT. Protein sequence: CASSQLGRGHNSPLHF.

CDR3 coding DNA: TGTGCCAGCAGGGGGCTAGCGGGAGTCTCCTACGAGCAGTACTTC. This encodes CASRGLAGVSYEQYF. The chain uses TRBV2 and TRBJ2-7, with 10 positions matching TRBD2. This CDR3 contains 15 residues. V was pared by 6 bases and J by 0 bases, with 5 bases of the junction left unmatched. CDR1 SNHLY and CDR2 FYNNEI come from the germline V gene. Combining the CDR3 with reference TRBV2 and TRBJ2-7 gives the whole variable domain EPEVTQTPSHQVTQMGQEVILRCVPISNHLYFYWYRQILGQKVEFLVSFYNNEISEKSEIFDDQFSVERPDGSNFTLKIRSTKLEDSAMYFCASRGLAGVSYEQYFGPGTRLTVT.

The chain couples TRBV15 to TRBJ2-3, with 7 bases that match TRBD1. Germline lookup yields CDR1 LNHNV and CDR2 YYDKDF (reference sequence). CDR3 length: 15 amino acids. The junction had 11 bases not matched to a gene; V was cut back by 2 bases and J by 9 bases. CDR3 protein: CATSRRAGTADTQYF. The CDR3 nucleotides are TGTGCCACCAGCAGAAGAGCCGGGACAGCGGACACGCAGTATTTT.

The V and J genes are TRBV30 and TRBJ2-1, with D possibly being TRBD2 (6 bases). The V and J ends lost 0 bases and 3 bases respectively, with 15 bases between them. The CDR3 totals 16 residues. Germline V gene data show CDR1 as GTSNPN and CDR2 as SVGIG (reference sequence). The CDR3 here is CAWSVRRTTYYNEQFF. CDR3 DNA: TGTGCCTGGAGTGTACGTAGGACTACCTACTACAATGAGCAGTTCTTC.